The text below deals with one T cell receptor beta chain. What it binds is not known. These data are taken from a study of blood T cells in healthy people across ages. Study outcomes and limitations: What prevented conclusive comparison of naive and antigen-experienced cells was that PBMCs were unsorted.

The germline V gene encodes CDR1 SGHVT and CDR2 SQSDAQ. This CDR3 has 15 amino acids. V lost 3 bases, J lost 11 bases, and 22 bases lay in between. Then a second PCR, running roughly 6 to 11 cycles, was carried out with a sample-barcoded 5' primer and a J-beta primer mix. TCRdb reanalysed the 5' RACE reads using MiXCR and keeps one entry per CDR3 protein. The sample holds fewer than 900,000 distinct CDR3 sequences, roughly 41% seen once. The chain combines TRBV7-4 with TRBJ1-1; no clear D. The sequence was obtained from an older woman in good health. The sample was blood. The CDR3 DNA sequence: TGTGCCAGCAGCTTTACTCCGGAGACCCCGAGGGAGGCTTTCTTT. It codes for CASSFTPETPREAFF.